The 18 T cell receptor beta chains below all came from one sample that was sequenced in a study of shared clonotypes between healthy human individuals. The data were produced by immunoSEQ multiplex PCR, yet TCRdb's version contains in-frame clones alone and is incomplete. The data hold approximately 2.5 million clones, with 80% to 95% observed a single time. Source material: naive CD4+ T cells from PBMCs. Sample subset: CD45RA+ positively selected. The source of these receptors is a man younger than 30 in good health. Some clones in this sample may be carry-over from other donors' samples.

This chain uses TRBV27 with TRBJ1-6, with D maybe TRBD1 (6 bases). In germline, CDR1 is MNHEY, CDR2 SMNVEV (reference sequence). Trimming left V 3 bases short and J 14 bases short, with 17 bases between. The CDR3 is 14 residues long. The CDR3 reads CASSLGTTQGSLHF. For the CDR3, the DNA is TGTGCCAGCAGTTTGGGCACGACACAGGGTTCCCTCCACTTT.

CDR3 sequence reads: CASSYDRDSEQFF. CDR3 sequence (DNA): TGTGCCAGCAGTTATGACAGGGATTCTGAGCAGTTCTTC. The V gene is TRBV6-5, the J gene TRBJ2-1; TRBD1 agrees at 7 bases. The length of the CDR3 is 13 residues. Germline loops: CDR1 MNHEY, CDR2 SVGAGI. After removal of 3 bases from V and 9 bases from J, the junction contained 5 bases not matched to a gene.

This chain joins TRBV5-1 and TRBJ1-2; D perhaps matches TRBD1 (5 bases). This CDR3 has 15 residues. CDR1 and CDR2 (germline): SGHRS, YFSETQ. The germline V and J ends were trimmed by 2 bases and 0 bases, with 11 bases remaining between them. In DNA form, the CDR3 reads TGCGCCAGCAGCTTAGGGGCCACGACTAACTATGGCTACACCTTC. Translating it yields CASSLGATTNYGYTF.

The gene calls are TRBV7-2 and TRBJ1-1, with 7 bases lining up with TRBD1. This CDR3 comprises 14 residues. Germline trimming cut 5 bases from V and 1 base from J; bases unmatched to any gene: 4. Germline V gene data show CDR1 as SGHTA and CDR2 as FQGNSA. This chain's CDR3 is CASSQRQGNTEAFF. DNA for the CDR3: TGTGCCAGCAGCCAACGACAGGGGAACACTGAAGCTTTCTTT.

This sequence joins TRBV30 and TRBJ2-7; possible D gene TRBD1, 5 bases. The V gene's germline CDR1 is GTSNPN and CDR2 SVGIG (reference sequence). Trimming removed 3 bases at V and 0 bases at J, with 12 bases between. This CDR3 spans 14 amino acids. CDR3 residues: CAWSPDSYSYEQYF. CDR3 in DNA: TGTGCCTGGAGCCCTGACAGCTACTCCTACGAGCAGTACTTC. The whole variable domain, remainder taken from reference TRBV30 and TRBJ2-7, is SQTIHQWPATLVQPVGSPLSLECTVEGTSNPNLYWYRQAAGRGLQLLFYSVGIGQISSEVPQNLSASRPQDRQFILSSKKLLLSDSGFYLCAWSPDSYSYEQYFGPGTRLTVT.

About this clone: This sample includes further DNA sequences coding for the same CDR3. The chain is built from TRBV7-2 and TRBJ2-1; D uncertain. The CDR3 loop spans 15 amino acids. Germline V gives CDR1 SGHTA, CDR2 FQGNSA. V was cut by 1 base and J by 0 bases, with 7 bases left in between. The CDR3 bases are TGTGCCAGCAGCTTAGACGTAAGCTCCTACAATGAGCAGTTCTTC. This codes for CASSLDVSSYNEQFF.

This clone was seen just once. The chain carries TRBV4-2 and TRBJ2-3; D unresolved. CDR1 is LGHNA, CDR2 YNFKEQ, per germline. The CDR3 totals 14 residues. V gave up 6 bases and J gave up 3 bases, with 13 bases separating them. CDR3 amino acids: CASSPSTGTDTQYF. CDR3 nucleotides: TGTGCCAGCAGTCCATCGACCGGGACAGATACGCAGTATTTT.

The genes are TRBV4-3 and TRBJ2-1, with D perhaps matching TRBD1 or TRBD2 (5 bases each). The CDR3 runs to 15 residues. V lost 3 bases to trimming and J lost 8 bases, with 17 bases between them. Germline assignment: CDR1 LGHNA and CDR2 YSLEER. The CDR3 sequence: CASSQAGTLRDEQFF. As DNA, the CDR3 is TGCGCCAGCAGCCAGGCCGGGACCCTCCGGGATGAGCAGTTCTTC.

The chain uses TRBV29-1 and TRBJ2-7; the D gene is possibly TRBD1 (5 bases). Germline loops: CDR1 SQVTM, CDR2 ANQGSEA. Trimming took off 3 bases at V and 2 bases at J, with 8 bases between the two ends. The CDR3 consists of 12 residues. The CDR3 spells CSVDTDTYEQYF. The CDR3 DNA is TGCAGCGTTGACACGGACACCTACGAGCAGTACTTC.

The chain uses TRBV11-2 and TRBJ2-2; perhaps TRBD1 as D (5 bases). V was clipped by 0 bases and J by 4 bases, with 12 bases between them. CDR3 length: 16 amino acids. Germline V gene sequence: CDR1 SGHAT, CDR2 FQNNGV. The CDR3: CASSLDRPGITGELFF. The CDR3 DNA follows: TGTGCCAGCAGCTTAGATCGTCCAGGGATCACCGGGGAGCTGTTTTTT.

The chain joins TRBV7-9 to TRBJ1-4, with TRBD1 as a possible D gene (6 bases). Trimming left V 7 bases short and J 8 bases short, with 23 bases between. Germline V gene sequence: CDR1 SEHNR, CDR2 FQNEAQ (reference sequence). The CDR3 extends over 16 amino acids. In nucleotides, the CDR3 is TGTGCCAGCACCCTGACTTCGGGAGGAAGGGGGGAAAAACTGTTTTTT. This translates into CASTLTSGGRGEKLFF.

The chain combines TRBV4-3 with TRBJ2-4; D not resolved. This CDR3 has 14 amino acids. Per the germline V gene, CDR1 is LGHNA and CDR2 is YSLEER. Trimming stripped 0 bases from V and 7 bases from J, with 10 bases between. The CDR3 DNA reads as TGCGCCAGCAGCCAAGAGTTCCCAAAGAACATTCAGTACTTC. This codes for CASSQEFPKNIQYF.

With respect to this clone: Distinct nucleotide sequences in the sample also encode this CDR3. The rearrangement uses TRBV28 and TRBJ2-7; a possible D gene is TRBD1 (6 bases). The CDR3 loop spans 11 amino acids. The germline V gene encodes CDR1 MDHEN and CDR2 SYDVKM. V dropped 11 bases and J dropped 1 base, with 9 bases sitting between them. CDR3 DNA sequence: TGTGCCGGGGGCGGGTCCTACGAGCAGTACTTC. Residues: CAGGGSYEQYF.

This chain connects TRBV7-6 to TRBJ2-5; D not certain. V gave up 1 base and J gave up 8 bases, with 17 bases separating them. Germline V gene sequence: CDR1 SGHVS, CDR2 FNYEAQ. CDR3 length equals 15 residues. The CDR3 is CASSLVGPPGATQYF. The CDR3 coding sequence is TGTGCCAGCAGCTTAGTTGGGCCTCCGGGCGCAACCCAGTACTTC.

This clone was counted once. The rearrangement links TRBV23-1 to TRBJ2-5; weak D call: TRBD1 (5 bases). TRBV23-1 is classed as an ORF, of uncertain function. V lost 1 base to trimming and J lost 4 bases, with 13 bases between them. This CDR3 spans 15 amino acids. The CDR3 reads CASSQFPGQGETQYF. The CDR3 bases are TGCGCCAGCAGTCAATTTCCAGGGCAGGGAGAGACCCAGTACTTC.

This chain joins TRBV5-4 and TRBJ1-4; D ambiguous. The CDR3 is 15 residues long. The V gene lost 4 bases and the J gene lost 6 bases, with 16 bases spanning the gap. Germline V gene data show CDR1 as SGHNT and CDR2 as YYREEE (reference sequence). The DNA of the CDR3 is TGTGCCAGCAGCCAACGAGGTGGGAGGGATGAAAAACTGTTTTTT. Translated: CASSQRGGRDEKLFF.

The CDR3 nucleotides are TGTGCCAGCAGCTTGAGAGGCGAGAGAAGCTCCTACGAGCAGTACTTC. Amino acids: CASSLRGERSSYEQYF. The chain recombines TRBV5-6 with TRBJ2-7, with no clear D. Deletions cut 1 base from V and 0 bases from J, with 14 bases between. This CDR3 region has 16 residues. The germline V gene encodes CDR1 SGHDT and CDR2 YYEEEE.

The chain has TRBV28 and TRBJ2-2; D is unclear. V lost 2 bases to trimming and J lost 7 bases, with 2 bases between them. The CDR3 is made up of 11 amino acids. Per the germline V gene, CDR1 is MDHEN and CDR2 is SYDVKM. CDR3 sequence: CASSLNGELFF. CDR3 bases: TGTGCCAGCAGTTTAAACGGGGAGCTGTTTTTT.